Listed below are T cell receptor beta chains from one sample, sequenced in a study of vaccination and CD4 T cells after COVID-19. TCRdb recomputed calls from the PCR reads with MiXCR, one row per CDR3 protein. The data show about 19,000 distinct CDR3 sequences, around two thirds seen once. This material consisted of CD4+ T cells from blood, taken before SARS-CoV-2 vaccination. The receptors were gathered from a human donor who had recovered from COVID-19. Both conserved end residues are part of each CDR3. D genes are given only for firm matches. Size tells how often a clone was seen (once, few, many) or the class of an expanded clone, and some rows leave it out.

V gene: TRBV7-3; J gene: TRBJ2-6; clone size: .; D gene: .; CDR3 length: 13; CDR3 DNA: TGTGCCAGCAGTTCCCCCGGGGCCAACGTCCTGACTTTC; CDR3 protein: CASSSPGANVLTF
V gene: TRBV5-1; J gene: TRBJ2-7; clone size: .; D gene: TRBD1; CDR3 length: 17; CDR3 DNA: TGCGCCAGCAGCTTGGAACCGACAGGGATCCTAACCTACGAGCAGTACTTC; CDR3 protein: CASSLEPTGILTYEQYF
V gene: TRBV7-9; J gene: TRBJ1-5; clone size: .; D gene: .; CDR3 length: 13; CDR3 DNA: TGTGCCAGCAGCTTAAGTAGCAATCAGCCCCAGCATTTT; CDR3 protein: CASSLSSNQPQHF
V gene: TRBV7-2; J gene: TRBJ1-5; clone size: .; D gene: TRBD1; CDR3 length: 17; CDR3 DNA: TGTGCCAGCAGCCTTGGACAGGGAAAGGGACCTAATCAGCCCCAGCATTTT; CDR3 protein: CASSLGQGKGPNQPQHF
V gene: TRBV20-1; J gene: TRBJ1-3; clone size: .; D gene: TRBD1; CDR3 length: 15; CDR3 DNA: TGCAGTGCTGAAGTCCGGGACAGGGGTGGAAACACCATATATTTT; CDR3 protein: CSAEVRDRGGNTIYF
V gene: TRBV19; J gene: TRBJ2-3; clone size: .; D gene: TRBD2; CDR3 length: 14; CDR3 DNA: TGTGCCAGTACCCTGACTAGCGGGAGAGATACGCAGTATTTT; CDR3 protein: CASTLTSGRDTQYF
V gene: TRBV24-1; J gene: TRBJ1-4; clone size: few; D gene: .; CDR3 length: 14; CDR3 DNA: TGTGCCACCGGGGGAGCCTCCCCGAATGAAAAACTGTTTTTT; CDR3 protein: CATGGASPNEKLFF
V gene: TRBV20-1; J gene: TRBJ2-1; clone size: .; D gene: TRBD2; CDR3 length: 16; CDR3 DNA: TGCAGTGCTGGGGACTTTAGCGGGAGGTCCTACAATGAGCAGTTCTTC; CDR3 protein: CSAGDFSGRSYNEQFF
V gene: TRBV6-5; J gene: TRBJ2-5; clone size: few; D gene: .; CDR3 length: 11; CDR3 DNA: TGTGCCAGCAGTTACTCAGAGACCCAGTACTTC; CDR3 protein: CASSYSETQYF
V gene: TRBV6-1; J gene: TRBJ1-5; clone size: .; D gene: TRBD1; CDR3 length: 16; CDR3 DNA: TGTGCCAGCAGAGCACAGGGGTCCGCAGCCAGTCAGCCCCAGCATTTT; CDR3 protein: CASRAQGSAASQPQHF
V gene: TRBV6-2/TRBV6-3; J gene: TRBJ2-1; clone size: few; D gene: TRBD1; CDR3 length: 14; CDR3 DNA: TGTGCCAGCAGGGACAGGGGCACCTACAATGAGCAGTTCTTC; CDR3 protein: CASRDRGTYNEQFF
V gene: TRBV20-1; J gene: TRBJ1-5; clone size: few; D gene: .; CDR3 length: 14; CDR3 DNA: TGCAGTGCTAGAGTGGGGGGGAGCAATCAGCCCCAGCATTTT; CDR3 protein: CSARVGGSNQPQHF
V gene: TRBV7-8; J gene: TRBJ2-6; clone size: .; D gene: .; CDR3 length: 16; CDR3 DNA: TGTGCCAGCAGTTGGGACTTCCGCTCTGGGGCCAACGTCCTGACTTTC; CDR3 protein: CASSWDFRSGANVLTF
V gene: TRBV7-8; J gene: TRBJ2-3; clone size: .; D gene: .; CDR3 length: 14; CDR3 DNA: TGTGCCAGCAGCCCTATGAGGAGCACAGATACGCAGTATTTT; CDR3 protein: CASSPMRSTDTQYF